This TCR beta chain was captured by sequencing in a study of CDR3 diversity in severe acne. TCRdb reprocessed the PCR reads with MiXCR, giving one entry per CDR3 protein. The sample yields roughly 79,000 distinct CDR3 sequences, roughly 49% seen once. This clonotype was seen at least ten times. The sequence was collected from a male donor with severe acne vulgaris. The specimen was blood.

The CDR3 DNA follows: TGTGCCAGCAGCTTGCGCGGGGTCAGGACAGATACGCAGTATTTT. As protein: CASSLRGVRTDTQYF. The genes are TRBV5-6 and TRBJ2-3; D possibly corresponds to TRBD2 (6 bases). The length of the CDR3 is 15 residues. Trimming cost V 1 base and J 3 bases, with 12 bases left between them. The germline gives CDR1 SGHDT, CDR2 YYEEEE.